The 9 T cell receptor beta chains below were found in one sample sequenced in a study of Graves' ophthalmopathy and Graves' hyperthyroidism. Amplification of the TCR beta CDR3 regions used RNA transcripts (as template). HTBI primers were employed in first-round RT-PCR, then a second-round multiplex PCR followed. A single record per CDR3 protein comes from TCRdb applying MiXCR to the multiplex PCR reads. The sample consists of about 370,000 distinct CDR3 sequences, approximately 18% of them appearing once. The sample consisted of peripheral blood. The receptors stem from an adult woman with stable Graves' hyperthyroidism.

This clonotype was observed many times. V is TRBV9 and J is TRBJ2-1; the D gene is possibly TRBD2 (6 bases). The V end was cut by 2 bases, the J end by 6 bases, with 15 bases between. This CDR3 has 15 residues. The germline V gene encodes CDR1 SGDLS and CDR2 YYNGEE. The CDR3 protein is CASSVTGTPINEQFF. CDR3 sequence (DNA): TGTGCCAGCAGCGTGACCGGGACTCCTATCAATGAGCAGTTCTTC.

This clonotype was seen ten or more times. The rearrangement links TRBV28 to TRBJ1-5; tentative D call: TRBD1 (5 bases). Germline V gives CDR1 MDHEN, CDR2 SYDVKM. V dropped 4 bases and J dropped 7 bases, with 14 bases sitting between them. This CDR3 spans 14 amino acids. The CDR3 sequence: CASSYFGGSQPQHF. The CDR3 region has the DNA TGTGCCAGCAGTTACTTCGGGGGTAGCCAGCCCCAGCATTTT.

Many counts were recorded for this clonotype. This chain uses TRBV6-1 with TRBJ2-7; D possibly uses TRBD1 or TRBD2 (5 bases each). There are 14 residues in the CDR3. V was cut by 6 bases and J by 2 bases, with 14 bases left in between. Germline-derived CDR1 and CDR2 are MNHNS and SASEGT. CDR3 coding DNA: TGTGCCAGCAGCTTGGGACCGAGCGCCTACGAGCAGTACTTC. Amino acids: CASSLGPSAYEQYF.

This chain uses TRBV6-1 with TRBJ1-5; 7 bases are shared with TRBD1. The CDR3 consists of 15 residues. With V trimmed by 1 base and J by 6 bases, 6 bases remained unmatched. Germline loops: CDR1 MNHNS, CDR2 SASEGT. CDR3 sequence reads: CASSEDRGSGQPQHF. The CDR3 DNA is TGTGCCAGCAGTGAAGACAGGGGATCTGGTCAGCCCCAGCATTTT.

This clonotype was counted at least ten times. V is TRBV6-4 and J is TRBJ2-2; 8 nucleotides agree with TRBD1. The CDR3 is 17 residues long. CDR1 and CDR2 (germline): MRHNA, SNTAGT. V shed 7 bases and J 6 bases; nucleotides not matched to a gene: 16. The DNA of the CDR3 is TGTGCCAGCACCTCCGAAGGCCAGGGGGCGCCCCCCGGGGAGCTGTTTTTT. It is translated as CASTSEGQGAPPGELFF.

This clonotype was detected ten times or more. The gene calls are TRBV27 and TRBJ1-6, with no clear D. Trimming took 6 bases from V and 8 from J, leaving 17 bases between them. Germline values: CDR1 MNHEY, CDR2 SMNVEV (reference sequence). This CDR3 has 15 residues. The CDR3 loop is CASSRARAGHSPLHF. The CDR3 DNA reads TGTGCCAGCAGCCGGGCGCGGGCAGGCCATTCACCCCTCCACTTT.

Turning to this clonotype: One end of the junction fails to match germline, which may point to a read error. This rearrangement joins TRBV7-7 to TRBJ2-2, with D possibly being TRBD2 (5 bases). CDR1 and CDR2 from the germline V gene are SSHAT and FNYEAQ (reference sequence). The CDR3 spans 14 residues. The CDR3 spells CASSLERSTGELFF. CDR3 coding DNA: TGTGCTAGCAGCTTAGAGCGGAGTACCGGGGAGCTGTTTTTT. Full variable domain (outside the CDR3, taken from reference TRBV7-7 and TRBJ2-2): GAGVSQSPRYKVTKRGQDVTLRCDPISSHATLYWYQQALGQGPEFLTYFNYEAQPDKSGLPSDRFSAERPEGSISTLTIQRTEQRDSAMYRCASSLERSTGELFFGEGSRLTVL.

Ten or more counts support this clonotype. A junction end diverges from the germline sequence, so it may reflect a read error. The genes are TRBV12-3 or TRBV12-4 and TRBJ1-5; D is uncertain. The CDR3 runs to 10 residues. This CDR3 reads CASRSRPHHF. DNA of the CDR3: TGTGCCAGCCGATCTAGGCCCCACCATTTT.

CDR3 region: CSARSGGRMNTEAFF. CDR3 DNA sequence: TGCAGTGCTAGATCCGGGGGACGGATGAACACTGAAGCTTTCTTT. The chain has TRBV20-1 and TRBJ1-1; TRBD1 might be the D (5 bases). The CDR3 is 15 amino acids. CDR1 and CDR2 (germline): DFQATT, SNEGSKA (reference sequence). The ends were cut back, 2 bases at V and 0 bases at J, with 13 bases in the middle.